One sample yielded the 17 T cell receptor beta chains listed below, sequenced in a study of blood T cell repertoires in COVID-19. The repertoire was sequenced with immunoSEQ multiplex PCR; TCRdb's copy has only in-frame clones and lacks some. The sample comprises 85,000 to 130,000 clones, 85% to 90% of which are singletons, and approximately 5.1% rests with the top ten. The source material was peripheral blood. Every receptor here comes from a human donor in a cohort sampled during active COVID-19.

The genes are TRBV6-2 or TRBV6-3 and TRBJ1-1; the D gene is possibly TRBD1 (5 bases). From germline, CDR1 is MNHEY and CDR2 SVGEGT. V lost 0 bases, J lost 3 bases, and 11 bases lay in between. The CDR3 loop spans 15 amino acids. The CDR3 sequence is CASSYSGQGDTEAFF. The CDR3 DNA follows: TGTGCCAGCAGTTACTCGGGGCAGGGTGACACTGAAGCTTTCTTT.

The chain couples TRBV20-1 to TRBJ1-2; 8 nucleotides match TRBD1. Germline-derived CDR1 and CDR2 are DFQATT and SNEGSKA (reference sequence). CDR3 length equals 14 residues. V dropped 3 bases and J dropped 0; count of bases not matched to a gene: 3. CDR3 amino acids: CSASEDRANYGYTF. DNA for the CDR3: TGCAGTGCTAGTGAGGACAGGGCTAACTATGGCTACACCTTC.

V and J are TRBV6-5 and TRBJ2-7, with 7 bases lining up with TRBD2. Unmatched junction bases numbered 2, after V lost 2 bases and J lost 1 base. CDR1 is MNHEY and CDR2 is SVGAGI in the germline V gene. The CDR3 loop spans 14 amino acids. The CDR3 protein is CASSYGSGSYEQYF. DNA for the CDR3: TGTGCCAGCAGTTACGGTAGCGGGTCCTACGAGCAGTACTTC.

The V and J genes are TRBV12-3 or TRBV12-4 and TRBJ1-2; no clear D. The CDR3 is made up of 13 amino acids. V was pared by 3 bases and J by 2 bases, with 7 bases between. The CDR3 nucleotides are TGTGCCAGCAGTTTGGGCCAAAACTATGGCTACACCTTC. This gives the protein CASSLGQNYGYTF.

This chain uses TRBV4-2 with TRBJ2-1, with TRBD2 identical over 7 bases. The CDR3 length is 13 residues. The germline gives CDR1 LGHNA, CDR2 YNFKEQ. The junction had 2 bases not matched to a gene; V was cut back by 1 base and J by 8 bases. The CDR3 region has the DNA TGTGCCAGCAGCCAAGGACTAGCCTATGAGCAGTTCTTC. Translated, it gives CASSQGLAYEQFF.

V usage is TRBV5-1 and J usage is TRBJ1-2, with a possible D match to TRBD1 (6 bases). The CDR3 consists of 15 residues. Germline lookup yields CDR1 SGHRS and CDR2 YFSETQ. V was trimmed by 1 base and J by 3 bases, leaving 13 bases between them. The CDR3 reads CASSLSGGADYGYTF. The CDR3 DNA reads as TGCGCCAGCAGCTTGAGCGGGGGCGCGGACTATGGCTACACCTTC.

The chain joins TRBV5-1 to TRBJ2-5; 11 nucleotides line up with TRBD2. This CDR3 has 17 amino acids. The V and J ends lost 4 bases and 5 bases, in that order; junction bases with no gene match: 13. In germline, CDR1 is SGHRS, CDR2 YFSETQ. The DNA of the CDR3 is TGCGCCAGCAGCCCGAGCCCTACTAGCGGGGGTGGGGAGACCCAGTACTTC. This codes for CASSPSPTSGGGETQYF.

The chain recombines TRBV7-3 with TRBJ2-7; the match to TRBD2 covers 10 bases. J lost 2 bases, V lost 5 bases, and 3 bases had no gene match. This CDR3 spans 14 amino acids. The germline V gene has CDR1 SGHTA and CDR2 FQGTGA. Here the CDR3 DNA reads TGTGCCAGCAGCAGGACTAGCGGACCCTACGAGCAGTACTTC. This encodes CASSRTSGPYEQYF.

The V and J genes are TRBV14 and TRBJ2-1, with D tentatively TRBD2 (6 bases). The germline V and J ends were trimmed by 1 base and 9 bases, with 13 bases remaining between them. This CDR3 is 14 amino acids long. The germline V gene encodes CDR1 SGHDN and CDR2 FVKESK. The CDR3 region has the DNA TGTGCCAGCAGCCAAGTCCTAGCGACTTCTGAGCAGTTCTTC. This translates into CASSQVLATSEQFF. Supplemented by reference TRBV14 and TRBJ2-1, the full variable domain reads EAGVTQFPSHSVIEKGQTVTLRCDPISGHDNLYWYRRVMGKEIKFLLHFVKESKQDESGMPNNRFLAERTGGTYSTLKVQPAELEDSGVYFCASSQVLATSEQFFGPGTRLTVL.

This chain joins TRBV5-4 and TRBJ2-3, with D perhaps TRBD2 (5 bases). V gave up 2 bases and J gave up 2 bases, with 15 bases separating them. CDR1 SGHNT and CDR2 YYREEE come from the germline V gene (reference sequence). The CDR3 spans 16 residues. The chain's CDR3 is CASSFLGRSDTDTQYF. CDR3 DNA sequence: TGTGCCAGCAGCTTTCTAGGGAGATCTGACACAGATACGCAGTATTTT.

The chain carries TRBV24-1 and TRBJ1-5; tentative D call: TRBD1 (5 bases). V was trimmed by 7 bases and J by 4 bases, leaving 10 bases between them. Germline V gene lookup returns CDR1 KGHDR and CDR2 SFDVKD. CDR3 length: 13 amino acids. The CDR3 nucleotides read TGTGCCACCAGAGAAGACAGAAATCAGCCCCAGCATTTT. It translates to CATREDRNQPQHF.

CDR3 amino acids: CAIASTSGGSYEQYF. The CDR3 nucleotides are TGTGCCATCGCCTCGACTAGCGGGGGGTCCTACGAGCAGTACTTC. This chain links TRBV6-5 with TRBJ2-7; 13 bases map to TRBD2. Trimming cost V 10 bases and J 1 base; bases outside gene matches: 7. The germline CDR1 and CDR2 sequences are MNHEY and SVGAGI. The CDR3 sequence is 15 residues long.

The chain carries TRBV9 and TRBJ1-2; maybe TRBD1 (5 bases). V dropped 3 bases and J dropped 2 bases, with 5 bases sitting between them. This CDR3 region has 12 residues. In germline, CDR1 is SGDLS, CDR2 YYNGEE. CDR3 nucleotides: TGTGCCAGCAGCGGACAGAACTATGGCTACACCTTC. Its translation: CASSGQNYGYTF.

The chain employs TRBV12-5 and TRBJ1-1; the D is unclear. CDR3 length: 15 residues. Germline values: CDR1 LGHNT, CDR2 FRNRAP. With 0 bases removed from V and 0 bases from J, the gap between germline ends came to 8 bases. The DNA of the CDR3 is TGTGCTAGTGGTTTGGTACTTACGGTGAACACTGAAGCTTTCTTT. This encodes CASGLVLTVNTEAFF.

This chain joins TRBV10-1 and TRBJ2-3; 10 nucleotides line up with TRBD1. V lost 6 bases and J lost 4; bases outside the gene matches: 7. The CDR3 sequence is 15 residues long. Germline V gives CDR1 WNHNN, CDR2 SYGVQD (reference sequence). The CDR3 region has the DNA TGCGCCAGCAGCGATCCCGGGACAGGGGCAGATACGCAGTATTTT. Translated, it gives CASSDPGTGADTQYF.

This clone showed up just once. This CDR3 reads CASSSEGFTLQFF. CDR3 coding DNA: TGTGCCAGCAGCTCGGAGGGTTTTACACTTCAGTTCTTC. V is TRBV7-2 and J is TRBJ2-1; perhaps TRBD2 as D (6 bases). Germline assignment: CDR1 SGHTA and CDR2 FQGNSA. The CDR3 extends over 13 amino acids. V was cut by 4 bases and J by 13 bases, with 17 bases left in between. The full variable domain, with the rest looked up from reference TRBV7-2 and TRBJ2-1, is GAGVSQSPSNKVTEKGKDVELRCDPISGHTALYWYRQSLGQGLEFLIYFQGNSAPDKSGLPSDRFSAERTGGSVSTLTIQRTQQEDSAVYLCASSSEGFTLQFFGPGTRLTVL.

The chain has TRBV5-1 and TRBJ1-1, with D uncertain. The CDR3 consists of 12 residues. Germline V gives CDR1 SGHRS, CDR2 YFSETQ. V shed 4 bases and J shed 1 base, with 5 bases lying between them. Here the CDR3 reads CASSRGNTEAFF. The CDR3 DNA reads TGCGCCAGCAGCCGAGGGAACACTGAAGCTTTCTTT.